Listed here are 23 T cell receptor beta chains from one sample, sequenced in a study of blood T cell repertoires in COVID-19. TCRdb keeps only in-frame clones here, not all; method: immunoSEQ multiplex PCR. The sample has 250,000 or so clones, less than 85% seen once; the top ten hold under 2%. The sample consisted of PBMCs or T cells enriched from blood (not recorded which). The receptors were gathered from a man aged 60 to 69 who had recovered from COVID-19.

The chain links TRBV6-5 to TRBJ1-1; tentative D call: TRBD1 (5 bases). V dropped 6 bases and J dropped 1 base, with 9 bases sitting between them. The CDR3 sequence is 13 residues long. Germline CDR1 reads MNHEY; CDR2 reads SVGAGI. CDR3 residues: CASRRTTNTEAFF. The CDR3 coding sequence is TGTGCCAGCAGGCGGACAACGAACACTGAAGCTTTCTTT.

The rearrangement uses TRBV6-5 and TRBJ1-1, with D possibly TRBD1 on 6 matching bases. CDR3 length: 14 amino acids. Germline-derived CDR1 and CDR2 are MNHEY and SVGAGI. The germline V and J ends were trimmed by 5 bases and 1 base, with 11 bases remaining between them. CDR3 bases: TGTGCCAGCAGTCCAAGACAGGCGAACACTGAAGCTTTCTTT. Protein product: CASSPRQANTEAFF.

DNA for the CDR3: TGTGCCAGCAGCGAAGGACTAGCGGGGTACAATGAGCAGTTCTTC. Its translation: CASSEGLAGYNEQFF. The chain couples TRBV9 to TRBJ2-1, with TRBD2 matching over 12 bases. CDR3 length: 15 residues. Germline-derived CDR1 and CDR2 are SGDLS and YYNGEE. V lost 3 bases and J lost 4; bases outside the gene matches: 2. The variable domain in full, with the rest retrieved from reference TRBV9 and TRBJ2-1, is DSGVTQTPKHLITATGQRVTLRCSPRSGDLSVYWYQQSLDQGLQFLIQYYNGEERAKGNILERFSAQQFPDLHSELNLSSLELGDSALYFCASSEGLAGYNEQFFGPGTRLTVL.

The chain joins TRBV5-1 to TRBJ1-1; 8 bases line up with TRBD1. Germline-derived CDR1 and CDR2 are SGHRS and YFSETQ. V lost 6 bases to trimming and J lost 1 base; unmatched junction nucleotides: 2. The CDR3 totals 13 residues. The CDR3 DNA sequence: TGCGCCAGCATGGGACAGGCGAACACTGAAGCTTTCTTT. Its translation: CASMGQANTEAFF.

The DNA for the CDR3 is TGTGCCAGCAGGTTCGACAAGTCTCGTGCTTTCTTT. Its translation is CASRFDKSRAFF. V and J are TRBV2 and TRBJ1-1; D gene ambiguous. Germline V lookup: CDR1 SNHLY, CDR2 FYNNEI. Between the trimmed V and J ends, which lost 6 bases and 11 bases, there was a span of 16 bases. This CDR3 spans 12 amino acids.

The chain links TRBV10-3 to TRBJ2-7; D is perhaps TRBD1 (5 bases). Germline values: CDR1 ENHRY, CDR2 SYGVKD. The CDR3 runs 13 residues. The V and J ends lost 5 bases and 1 base respectively, with 9 bases between them. CDR3 DNA sequence: TGTGCCATCAGTTCGGACAATTCCTACGAGCAGTACTTC. Translating gives CAISSDNSYEQYF.

The chain is built from TRBV6-2 or TRBV6-3 and TRBJ1-2; D is possibly TRBD1 (6 bases). Germline loops: CDR1 MNHEY, CDR2 SVGEGT. Trimming removed 5 bases from V and 5 bases from J, with 15 bases in between. The CDR3 sequence is 14 residues long. The DNA of the CDR3 is TGTGCCAGCAGTCCACAGGGCCAAGAATATGGCTACACCTTC. This gives the protein CASSPQGQEYGYTF.

CDR3 sequence reads: CASMAGLNTEAFF. The CDR3 nucleotides read TGTGCCAGCATGGCAGGCCTGAACACTGAAGCTTTCTTT. This rearrangement joins TRBV2 to TRBJ1-1; D gene ambiguous. This CDR3 is built from 13 residues. Trimming removed 7 bases at V and 0 bases at J, with 9 bases between. Germline CDR1 reads SNHLY; CDR2 reads FYNNEI.

The V gene is TRBV9, the J gene TRBJ2-5; D gene uncertain. Trimming took off 0 bases at V and 0 bases at J, with 9 bases between the two ends. In germline, CDR1 is SGDLS, CDR2 YYNGEE. This CDR3 region has 15 residues. CDR3 sequence: CASSVGANHQETQYF. The CDR3 coding sequence is TGTGCCAGCAGCGTAGGGGCCAACCACCAAGAGACCCAGTACTTC.

The chain joins TRBV2 to TRBJ1-2; 7 nucleotides agree with TRBD1. The junction had 3 bases not matched to a gene; V was cut back by 2 bases and J by 6 bases. The CDR3 has 13 residues. Germline-derived CDR1 and CDR2 are SNHLY and FYNNEI. As DNA, the CDR3 is TGTGCCAGCAGTGAAAACAGGGGAAATGGCTACACCTTC. It encodes CASSENRGNGYTF.

This chain links TRBV7-3 with TRBJ2-3; 7 bases map to TRBD1. Trimming took 2 bases from V and 2 from J; bases not matched to a gene: 4. This CDR3 is 15 amino acids long. Germline CDR1 reads SGHTA; CDR2 reads FQGTGA. DNA for the CDR3: TGTGCCAGCAGCTTAGACAGGGATGACACAGATACGCAGTATTTT. This translates into CASSLDRDDTDTQYF.

The rearrangement links TRBV19 to TRBJ2-3, with TRBD1 identical over 9 bases. Germline loops: CDR1 LNHDA, CDR2 SQIVND (reference sequence). The CDR3 contains 13 residues. V dropped 4 bases and J dropped 5; count of bases not matched to a gene: 1. CDR3 coding DNA: TGTGCCAGTAGTAGGGACAGGGAAGATACGCAGTATTTT. Translated: CASSRDREDTQYF.

The chain has TRBV7-9 and TRBJ1-1; the D gene is possibly TRBD1 (6 bases). This CDR3 is 13 amino acids long. The germline V and J ends were trimmed by 1 base and 12 bases, with 15 bases remaining between them. Germline V gives CDR1 SEHNR, CDR2 FQNEAQ (reference sequence). The CDR3 DNA reads as TGTGCCAGCAGCTTAGATAGGGGACAAGTAACTTTCTTT. Translating it yields CASSLDRGQVTFF.

CDR3 residues: CASSRNRGRVDTEAFF. The CDR3 DNA follows: TGTGCCAGCAGCAGGAACAGGGGGCGCGTCGACACTGAAGCTTTCTTT. The V call is TRBV21-1, the J call TRBJ1-1; the tabulated D call, TRBD1, remains unverified against the DNA. TRBV21-1 is given as a pseudogene. The length of the CDR3 is 16 residues.

This chain links TRBV6-5 with TRBJ2-7, with 12 bases identical to TRBD2. The V segment lost 6 bases and the J segment 0 bases; nucleotides outside the gene matches: 3. This CDR3 region has 15 residues. Per the germline V gene, CDR1 is MNHEY and CDR2 is SVGAGI. This CDR3 is CASSLLAGGSYEQYF. DNA of the CDR3: TGTGCCAGCAGCCTACTAGCGGGGGGCTCCTACGAGCAGTACTTC.

This clone has just one count. The gene calls are TRBV7-9 and TRBJ1-1; the match to TRBD1 covers 8 bases. CDR3 size: 15 residues. The V segment lost 5 bases and the J segment 1 base; nucleotides outside the gene matches: 6. Per germline, CDR1 SEHNR and CDR2 FQNEAQ (reference sequence). CDR3 sequence: CASSIRQGQNTEAFF. The CDR3, as DNA: TGTGCCAGCAGCATCCGACAGGGGCAGAACACTGAAGCTTTCTTT.

The rearrangement uses TRBV27 and TRBJ1-2, with 8 bases aligning to TRBD1. CDR1 is MNHEY, CDR2 SMNVEV, per germline (reference sequence). The CDR3 covers 14 residues. Unmatched junction bases numbered 5, after V lost 1 base and J lost 7 bases. CDR3 sequence reads: CASSLFGQGAGYTF. In DNA form, the CDR3 reads TGTGCCAGCAGTTTATTTGGACAGGGTGCTGGCTACACCTTC.

This chain connects TRBV5-5 to TRBJ1-3; perhaps TRBD1 as D (6 bases). In germline, CDR1 is SGHKS, CDR2 YYEKEE (reference sequence). The V and J ends lost 1 base and 0 bases respectively, with 11 bases between them. The CDR3 spans 16 residues. The CDR3 nucleotides are TGTGCCAGCAGCTTGACACAGGGATACTCTGGAAACACCATATATTTT. It specifies CASSLTQGYSGNTIYF.

The rearrangement links TRBV7-2 to TRBJ1-6; TRBD1 might be the D (6 bases). Germline V lookup: CDR1 SGHTA, CDR2 FQGNSA. Trimming pared 2 bases from V and 7 bases from J, leaving 18 bases between. The CDR3 has 17 amino acids. The CDR3 DNA sequence: TGTGCCAGCAGCTTATATCTCCACAGGGACGGGAATTCACCCCTCCACTTT. As protein: CASSLYLHRDGNSPLHF.

The chain has TRBV18 and TRBJ2-5, with 9 bases lining up with TRBD1. This CDR3 region has 17 residues. The V gene's germline CDR1 is KGHSH and CDR2 LQKENI. The V segment lost 2 bases and the J segment 4 bases; nucleotides outside the gene matches: 11. In DNA, the CDR3 is TGTGCCAGCTCACCAAACAGGGGGCGGTCGGATGGAGAGACCCAGTACTTC. Its protein is CASSPNRGRSDGETQYF.

V is TRBV6-5 and J is TRBJ1-3, with unresolved D. Germline V gene data show CDR1 as MNHEY and CDR2 as SVGAGI. The V gene lost 0 bases and the J gene lost 3 bases, with 9 bases spanning the gap. This CDR3 spans 15 amino acids. The CDR3 region is CASSYSGAVGNTIYF. The CDR3 DNA sequence: TGTGCCAGCAGTTACTCTGGAGCGGTTGGAAACACCATATATTTT.

Turning to this clone: Other nucleotide sequences from this sample produce the same CDR3. The J gene is TRBJ1-5, the V gene TRBV7-2; the match to TRBD1 covers 10 bases. From germline, CDR1 is SGHTA and CDR2 FQGNSA. The CDR3 is 15 residues long. V dropped 1 base and J dropped 4; count of bases not matched to a gene: 1. CDR3 bases: TGTGCCAGCAGCTTAGTGGGACAGGGGAATCAGCCCCAGCATTTT. Its translation: CASSLVGQGNQPQHF.

This clone was picked up a small number of times. This chain links TRBV18 with TRBJ2-2; 12 bases match TRBD2. V was clipped by 4 bases and J by 0 bases; unmatched bases: 6. Germline V gene data show CDR1 as KGHSH and CDR2 as LQKENI. The length of the CDR3 is 18 residues. DNA of the CDR3: TGTGCCAGCTCACGGACTAGCGGGGCTATCACGAACACCGGGGAGCTGTTTTTT. This gives the protein CASSRTSGAITNTGELFF.